This record looks at one T cell receptor beta chain sequence and its context. Its specificity is not known. This sample was taken from a study of a mutant IDH1 vaccine in newly diagnosed glioma. Study-wide background: Previous treatment comprised radiotherapy, temozolomide, or both, mostly both.

Assay: immunoSEQ multiplex PCR; the TCRdb copy retains only in-frame clones and omits some. The sample shows 55,000 or so clones, 80% of them seen only once. The V and J ends lost 2 bases and 0 bases respectively, with 11 bases between them. From germline, CDR1 is MGHRA and CDR2 YSYEKL. This CDR3 contains 16 residues. Sample time point: week 23, last vaccination. With topical imiquimod, each dose of the vaccine consisted of 300 ug of mutant IDH1 20-mer peptide. Study results and caveats: Across multiple MHC alleles, 80% to 95% of patients had vaccine-induced responses. Shifts in the top peripheral T cell clonotypes seemed unrelated to pseudoprogression.

The chain carries TRBV4-1 and TRBJ1-3, with a possible D match to TRBD1 (6 bases). The source was PBMCs, collected from a glioma patient whose treatment included an IDH1 peptide vaccine. This clonotype was obtained from a middle-aged man with glioma. The DNA for the CDR3 is TGCGCCAGCAGCCAACGACCAGGGGCCTCTGGAAACACCATATATTTT. Amino acids: CASSQRPGASGNTIYF.